The clone carrying this T cell receptor beta chain was seen repeatedly, ten times or more. As the template, RNA transcripts were used to amplify TCR beta CDR3 regions. A first-round RT-PCR used HTBI primers, followed by a second-round multiplex PCR. One entry per CDR3 protein results from TCRdb running MiXCR on the multiplex PCR reads. This sample has 200,000 to 250,000 distinct CDR3 sequences; around a fifth occur once, and the top ten carry 35% to 55%. Orbital computed tomography, together with clinical symptoms, serum thyroxine, TRAb and thyroid ultrasound, was used for diagnosis. This record belongs to a study of Graves' ophthalmopathy and Graves' hyperthyroidism. Study details: The collection of peripheral blood took place at initial diagnosis, before any treatment.

The sequence was obtained from a woman aged 45-65 years with Graves' ophthalmopathy. Material for sequencing was peripheral blood.

CDR3 bases: TGCAGTGCTAGAGTAACAGGGGGGACCTACGAGCAGTACTTC. This encodes CSARVTGGTYEQYF. J is TRBJ2-7 and V is TRBV20-1; TRBD1 aligns across 8 bases. The germline V gene has CDR1 DFQATT and CDR2 SNEGSKA (reference sequence). V lost 1 base to trimming and J lost 2 bases; unmatched junction nucleotides: 4. This CDR3 has 14 residues.